The 12 T cell receptor beta chains presented below share a single source sample, sequenced in a study of T cells in localized non-small cell lung cancer. Produced via immunoSEQ multiplex PCR; TCRdb's table is partial and in-frame only. The sample lists roughly 33,000 clones, roughly 88% occurring once. The input for sequencing was peripheral blood, taken before any cancer treatment. These receptors were taken from a man between 40 and 75 years old with stage I lung adenocarcinoma.

This chain joins TRBV9 and TRBJ2-5, with TRBD2 matching over 11 bases. This CDR3 is 18 amino acids long. Germline V gives CDR1 SGDLS, CDR2 YYNGEE. The V and J ends lost 6 bases and 5 bases, in that order; junction bases with no gene match: 18. The CDR3 nucleotides are TGTGCCAGCACCCCAGGAGGGACTAGCGGCGGACTAGGGGAGACCCAGTACTTC. Protein sequence: CASTPGGTSGGLGETQYF.

The chain employs TRBV11-2 and TRBJ2-4; tentatively, D is TRBD1 or TRBD2 (6 bases each). V dropped 4 bases and J dropped 1 base, with 14 bases sitting between them. The CDR3 runs to 16 residues. The germline CDR1 and CDR2 sequences are SGHAT and FQNNGV. CDR3 sequence (DNA): TGTGCCAGCAGCTCCTTTTACGGGGGCGCCAAAAACATTCAGTACTTC. Translation gives CASSSFYGGAKNIQYF.

The genes are TRBV5-5 and TRBJ1-6; the D is unclear. Between the trimmed V and J ends, which lost 7 bases and 0 bases, there was a span of 14 bases. CDR1 is SGHKS, CDR2 YYEKEE, per germline (reference sequence). The CDR3 covers 16 residues. The CDR3 DNA follows: TGTGCCAGCCGGACTTGGGGAAGCTCCTATAATTCACCCCTCCACTTT. Its translation is CASRTWGSSYNSPLHF.

V gene TRBV2 combines with J gene TRBJ1-4, with D maybe TRBD1 (5 bases). Germline-derived CDR1 and CDR2 are SNHLY and FYNNEI. The germline V and J ends were trimmed by 5 bases and 7 bases, with 14 bases remaining between them. The CDR3 covers 14 residues. In nucleotides, the CDR3 is TGTGCCAGCAGTTCTCGATGGGGGGGTGAAAAACTGTTTTTT. It encodes CASSSRWGGEKLFF.

The V call is TRBV5-1, the J call TRBJ2-3; perhaps TRBD2 as D (6 bases). Germline V gives CDR1 SGHRS, CDR2 YFSETQ. The ends were cut back, 6 bases at V and 5 bases at J, with 13 bases in the middle. The CDR3 contains 13 residues. The CDR3 spells CASIRSGGDTQYF. For the CDR3, the DNA is TGCGCCAGCATTAGATCCGGGGGAGATACGCAGTATTTT.

The CDR3 spells CASSDSGTSASSTDTQYF. CDR3 DNA: TGTGCCAGCAGTGACTCAGGGACTAGCGCCTCTAGCACAGATACGCAGTATTTT. This rearrangement joins TRBV6-4 to TRBJ2-3, with 10 positions matching TRBD2. Trimming took 0 bases from V and 0 from J; bases not matched to a gene: 6. Germline assignment: CDR1 MRHNA and CDR2 SNTAGT. CDR3 length: 18 amino acids.

The V call is TRBV9, the J call TRBJ1-5; D unresolved. The CDR3 spans 18 residues. Germline values: CDR1 SGDLS, CDR2 YYNGEE. V was trimmed by 2 bases and J by 7 bases, leaving 25 bases between them. CDR3 sequence (DNA): TGTGCCAGCAGCGTTTCCCCTCGTTCCCCCAGGTCGGGACAGCCCCAGCATTTT. Translation gives CASSVSPRSPRSGQPQHF.

The chain uses TRBV18 and TRBJ2-3; D gene unclear. The CDR3 runs 14 residues. Germline V CDR1 and CDR2: KGHSH, LQKENI. V lost 3 bases and J lost 5, with 12 bases in between. The CDR3 coding sequence is TGTGCCAGCTCACCGGGCATGCGTGGAGATACGCAGTATTTT. Protein: CASSPGMRGDTQYF.

The J gene is TRBJ1-4, the V gene TRBV19; D remains unclear. V was trimmed by 11 bases and J by 0 bases, leaving 7 bases between them. CDR3 length: 12 residues. Germline V gene lookup returns CDR1 LNHDA and CDR2 SQIVND (reference sequence). This chain's CDR3 is CAVRATNEKLFF. The CDR3 coding sequence is TGTGCCGTCCGTGCAACTAATGAAAAACTGTTTTTT.

This clone was observed a handful of times. The CDR3 reads CASSSGRGYTF. DNA for the CDR3: TGTGCCAGCAGTTCCGGACGCGGCTACACCTTC. This rearrangement joins TRBV27 to TRBJ1-2; unclear D gene. The CDR3 is made up of 11 amino acids. Germline V gives CDR1 MNHEY, CDR2 SMNVEV (reference sequence). V lost 4 bases, J lost 8 bases, and 8 bases lay in between.

This chain uses TRBV30 with TRBJ1-3; 9 positions match TRBD1. CDR3 size: 14 residues. Germline assignment: CDR1 GTSNPN and CDR2 SVGIG (reference sequence). The V and J ends lost 2 bases and 4 bases, in that order; junction bases with no gene match: 3. The CDR3 region is CAWSTGGEGNTIYF. CDR3 coding DNA: TGTGCCTGGAGTACAGGGGGCGAGGGAAACACCATATATTTT.

This clone was picked up one time. The chain employs TRBV10-3 and TRBJ2-4; D perhaps matches TRBD1 (6 bases). This CDR3 is built from 15 residues. V lost 0 bases to trimming and J lost 6 bases, with 12 bases between them. CDR1 ENHRY and CDR2 SYGVKD come from the germline V gene. This CDR3 reads CAISESMTGINIQYF. CDR3 DNA: TGTGCCATCAGTGAGTCAATGACAGGCATAAACATTCAGTACTTC.